These 26 T cell receptor beta chains came from one sample sequenced in a study of CD8 T cells in ankylosing spondylitis. TCRdb called the 5' RACE reads again in MiXCR, with one record for every CDR3 protein. Of 150,000 to 200,000 distinct CDR3 sequences in the sample, about 32% were seen once. The specimen sequenced was synovial fluid, either unsorted or a sorted T cell fraction (not recorded which). These receptors came from a male donor with ankylosing spondylitis.

Written as DNA, the CDR3 is TGTGCCAGCAGTTTACCATATAATTCACCCCTCCACTTT. Protein product: CASSLPYNSPLHF. V usage is TRBV28 and J usage is TRBJ1-6; D not resolved. The ends were cut back, 2 bases at V and 4 bases at J, with 3 bases in the middle. The CDR3 runs to 13 residues. The germline gives CDR1 MDHEN, CDR2 SYDVKM.

The chain uses TRBV7-8 and TRBJ1-6; no definite D call. Trimming left V 1 base short and J 7 bases short, with 8 bases between. Germline V gives CDR1 SGHVS, CDR2 FQNEAQ. This CDR3 is built from 14 residues. The CDR3 loop is CASSLVFRNSPLHF. CDR3 nucleotides: TGTGCCAGCAGCTTAGTGTTTAGAAATTCACCCCTCCACTTT.

There are a few counts of this clonotype. The chain is built from TRBV5-6 and TRBJ2-1, with a weak D call TRBD1 (8 bases). The CDR3 runs 16 residues. The germline CDR1 and CDR2 sequences are SGHDT and YYEEEE. The ends were cut back, 4 bases at V and 1 base at J, with 15 bases in the middle. CDR3: CASSLTGEGSYNEQFF. The CDR3 bases are TGTGCCAGCAGCCTGACAGGGGAGGGGTCCTACAATGAGCAGTTCTTC.

This CDR3 reads CASSPMGVQFF. The CDR3 nucleotides are TGTGCCAGCAGCCCTATGGGGGTACAATTCTTC. The chain combines TRBV6-6 with TRBJ2-1; the D gene could be TRBD1 or TRBD2 (5 bases each). V lost 6 bases and J 16 bases, leaving 16 bases between the germline ends. The CDR3 is 11 residues long. CDR1 is MNHNY, CDR2 SVGAGI, per germline (reference sequence).

This clonotype came up a few times. The V call is TRBV3-1, the J call TRBJ2-7, with a tentative D call TRBD2 (6 bases). The V gene's germline CDR1 is LGHDT and CDR2 YNNKEL (reference sequence). V lost 2 bases to trimming and J lost 2 bases, with 10 bases between them. This CDR3 is 14 amino acids long. CDR3: CASSQSWGAYEQYF. For the CDR3, the DNA is TGTGCCAGCAGCCAATCCTGGGGGGCCTACGAGCAGTACTTC.

The chain has TRBV5-1 and TRBJ2-2; D gene ambiguous. The germline V and J ends were trimmed by 1 base and 5 bases, with 6 bases remaining between them. Germline values: CDR1 SGHRS, CDR2 YFSETQ. This CDR3 contains 13 residues. The CDR3 DNA is TGCGCCAGCAGCTTGATTATTACCGGGGAGCTGTTTTTT. Translating it yields CASSLIITGELFF.

This clonotype has ten or more counts. The chain uses TRBV20-1 and TRBJ2-6, with 9 bases that match TRBD1. Per germline, CDR1 DFQATT and CDR2 SNEGSKA (reference sequence). CDR3 length equals 17 residues. The V segment lost 5 bases and the J segment 2 bases; nucleotides outside the gene matches: 10. This CDR3 reads CSALGLGQGTGANVLTF. The DNA of the CDR3 is TGCAGTGCTTTAGGACTGGGACAGGGTACTGGGGCCAACGTCCTGACTTTC.

The V and J genes are TRBV12-3 or TRBV12-4 and TRBJ1-6; 9 bases are shared with TRBD1. There are 15 residues in the CDR3. V dropped 6 bases and J dropped 2; count of bases not matched to a gene: 2. The CDR3 DNA reads as TGTGCCAGCAGCCGGACAGGGGCCTATAATTCACCCCTCCACTTT. Encoded protein: CASSRTGAYNSPLHF.

The table lists this clonotype with a few counts. The gene calls are TRBV14 and TRBJ1-3, with D unclear. The CDR3 totals 15 residues. V gave up 4 bases and J gave up 0 bases, with 10 bases separating them. Germline values: CDR1 SGHDN, CDR2 FVKESK. CDR3 sequence reads: CASSRPGNSGNTIYF. The CDR3 coding sequence is TGTGCCAGCAGCCGTCCGGGGAACTCTGGAAACACCATATATTTT. Full variable domain (missing parts from reference TRBV14 and TRBJ1-3): EAGVTQFPSHSVIEKGQTVTLRCDPISGHDNLYWYRRVMGKEIKFLLHFVKESKQDESGMPNNRFLAERTGGTYSTLKVQPAELEDSGVYFCASSRPGNSGNTIYFGEGSWLTVV.

The CDR3 reads CASSLGGPNTGELFF. The CDR3 DNA reads as TGTGCCAGCAGCTTGGGGGGCCCCAACACCGGGGAGCTGTTTTTT. J is TRBJ2-2 and V is TRBV7-3; possibly TRBD1 or TRBD2 for D (6 bases each). Germline V gene sequence: CDR1 SGHTA, CDR2 FQGTGA. This CDR3 comprises 15 residues. The V gene lost 3 bases and the J gene lost 2 bases, with 10 bases spanning the gap.

There are many counts of this clonotype. The V call is TRBV7-8, the J call TRBJ1-5; 9 bases are a match to TRBD1. The CDR3 is 16 residues long. Germline V CDR1 and CDR2: SGHVS, FQNEAQ. J was trimmed by 2 bases and V by 5 bases; bases with no gene match: 7. The CDR3 protein is CASSPYRGRGNQPQHF. The CDR3 region has the DNA TGTGCCAGCAGCCCTTACAGGGGGCGAGGCAATCAGCCCCAGCATTTT.

The chain has TRBV12-3 or TRBV12-4 and TRBJ1-1, with D maybe TRBD1 (6 bases). This CDR3 has 14 amino acids. The V gene lost 5 bases and the J gene lost 2 bases, with 12 bases spanning the gap. CDR3 sequence: CASSPQQGNTEAFF. In nucleotides, the CDR3 is TGTGCCAGCAGTCCCCAACAGGGTAACACTGAAGCTTTCTTT.

The CDR3 region has the DNA TGCAGTGCTAGAGTGGCGGGTGCAACGATGAACACTGAAGCTTTCTTT. It codes for CSARVAGATMNTEAFF. The genes are TRBV20-1 and TRBJ1-1; D gene unclear. The CDR3 is made up of 16 amino acids. Germline-derived CDR1 and CDR2 are DFQATT and SNEGSKA (reference sequence). The V end was cut by 1 base, the J end by 0 bases, with 15 bases between.

This clonotype showed up just a few times. The chain is built from TRBV6-2 or TRBV6-3 and TRBJ2-3; 12 nucleotides align to TRBD2. The CDR3 has 18 amino acids. With 2 bases clipped from V and 3 bases from J, the junction kept 9 bases outside the gene matches. From germline, CDR1 is MNHEY and CDR2 SVGEGT. CDR3 amino acids: CASSYPSTGTSGTDTQYF. CDR3 DNA sequence: TGTGCCAGCAGTTACCCATCGACCGGGACTAGCGGGACAGATACGCAGTATTTT.

This clonotype was picked up a small number of times. The chain has TRBV12-3 or TRBV12-4 and TRBJ2-3, with TRBD2 identical over 11 bases. The CDR3 totals 15 residues. The junction had 3 bases not matched to a gene; V was cut back by 6 bases and J by 1 base. The CDR3, as DNA: TGTGCCAGCAGGTCGACTAGCGGGGGCACAGATACGCAGTATTTT. Translated: CASRSTSGGTDTQYF.

The rearrangement joins TRBV11-2 to TRBJ2-5; D perhaps matches TRBD1 (5 bases). CDR3 length equals 15 residues. With 2 bases removed from V and 1 base from J, the gap between germline ends came to 11 bases. Germline V gene lookup returns CDR1 SGHAT and CDR2 FQNNGV. CDR3 coding DNA: TGTGCCAGCAGCTTAAGCGCACAGGCCCAAGAGACCCAGTACTTC. It is translated as CASSLSAQAQETQYF.

This clonotype was seen more than once but under ten times. The chain uses TRBV20-1 and TRBJ2-1; 10 nucleotides align to TRBD1. J gave up 8 bases and V 5 bases, and 6 bases lay outside the gene matches. CDR1 and CDR2 (germline): DFQATT, SNEGSKA (reference sequence). CDR3 size: 13 residues. DNA of the CDR3: TGCAGTGCTCCGGGACAGGGGTTTGATGAGCAGTTCTTC. Encoded protein: CSAPGQGFDEQFF.

CDR3 amino acids: CASSLAGAVYGYTF. The CDR3 coding sequence is TGTGCCAGCAGCTTAGCCGGGGCGGTCTATGGCTACACCTTC. J is TRBJ1-2 and V is TRBV7-9; tentatively, D is TRBD1 (5 bases). Looked up from germline, CDR1 is SEHNR and CDR2 is FQNEAQ (reference sequence). The CDR3 is made up of 14 amino acids. Trimming removed 0 bases from V and 4 bases from J, with 9 bases in between.

At least ten counts were recorded for this clonotype. V and J are TRBV11-2 and TRBJ2-7; TRBD2 matches at 7 bases. Germline V gene data show CDR1 as SGHAT and CDR2 as FQNNGV. The V segment lost 5 bases and the J segment 4 bases; nucleotides outside the gene matches: 8. CDR3 size: 14 residues. The CDR3 is CASSPPGGEYEQYF. Written as DNA, the CDR3 is TGTGCCAGCAGCCCCCCGGGGGGAGAGTACGAGCAGTACTTC.

Ten or more counts support this clonotype. This rearrangement joins TRBV14 to TRBJ2-2, with D tentatively TRBD1 (5 bases). The CDR3 runs 15 residues. Germline V gene data show CDR1 as SGHDN and CDR2 as FVKESK. With 2 bases removed from V and 4 bases from J, the gap between germline ends came to 11 bases. The CDR3: CASSQQLGLTGELFF. The CDR3 DNA reads TGTGCCAGCAGCCAACAGTTGGGGCTCACCGGGGAGCTGTTTTTT.

This clonotype was seen ten or more times. This chain joins TRBV7-2 and TRBJ2-2; a possible D gene is TRBD1 (6 bases). The V and J ends lost 0 bases and 3 bases respectively, with 8 bases between them. The CDR3 runs 15 residues. Per germline, CDR1 SGHTA and CDR2 FQGNSA. CDR3 sequence (DNA): TGTGCCAGCAGCTTAGCGGGGGCTTACACCGGGGAGCTGTTTTTT. Its translation: CASSLAGAYTGELFF.

In its sample, this clonotype was seen many times. The chain has TRBV11-2 and TRBJ1-1, with D perhaps TRBD1 (6 bases). This CDR3 has 15 residues. V shed 3 bases and J shed 4 bases, with 15 bases lying between them. Germline CDR1 and CDR2: SGHAT and FQNNGV. CDR3 in amino acids: CASSFGGAGSTEAFF. The DNA of the CDR3 is TGTGCCAGCAGCTTTGGGGGCGCAGGGTCCACTGAAGCTTTCTTT.

Ten or more counts support this clonotype. This chain joins TRBV7-3 and TRBJ2-3; D not certain. V lost 5 bases, J lost 2 bases, and 8 bases lay in between. The CDR3 consists of 13 residues. Germline V gives CDR1 SGHTA, CDR2 FQGTGA. The chain's CDR3 is CASSRAITDTQYF. The CDR3 DNA follows: TGTGCCAGCAGCCGGGCGATCACAGATACGCAGTATTTT. Full variable domain (remainder filled in from reference TRBV7-3 and TRBJ2-3): GAGVSQTPSNKVTEKGKYVELRCDPISGHTALYWYRQSLGQGPEFLIYFQGTGAADDSGLPNDRFFAVRPEGSVSTLKIQRTERGDSAVYLCASSRAITDTQYFGPGTRLTVL.

This clonotype was recorded a few times. The rearrangement links TRBV5-1 to TRBJ2-1; 9 bases agree with TRBD1. The CDR3 has 16 residues. Germline CDR1 reads SGHRS; CDR2 reads YFSETQ. V lost 0 bases and J lost 6; bases outside the gene matches: 7. The CDR3 loop reads CASSLDGTGWANEQFF. CDR3 DNA sequence: TGCGCCAGCAGCTTGGATGGGACAGGGTGGGCCAATGAGCAGTTCTTC.

In regard to this clonotype: The conserved closing phenylalanine or tryptophan is absent in this CDR3, likely reflecting a read error. The limits of the CDR3 on the DNA are not certain, so only TCRdb's listed CDR3 is given. J is TRBJ2-7 and V is TRBV12-3 or TRBV12-4; the table's D call, TRBD2, was not checked against the DNA. The CDR3 totals 9 residues, both ends included. CDR3 region: CASSFGGPD.

This clonotype was seen many times. J is TRBJ1-1 and V is TRBV19; D ambiguous. Looked up from germline, CDR1 is LNHDA and CDR2 is SQIVND (reference sequence). This CDR3 is 15 amino acids long. V lost 3 bases and J lost 5, with 16 bases in between. The CDR3 region has the DNA TGTGCCAGTAGTATGGATCCAGGCCGTGAGACTGAAGCTTTCTTT. Translation: CASSMDPGRETEAFF.